This T cell receptor (beta chain) was sequenced during a study of T cells of healthy individuals. Germline assignment: CDR1 DFQATT and CDR2 SNEGSKA (reference sequence). The CDR3 sequence is 14 residues long. With V trimmed by 5 bases and J by 7 bases, 7 bases remained unmatched. TCRdb reprocessed the 5' RACE reads via MiXCR and lists one record per CDR3 protein. The sample has tens of thousands of distinct CDR3 sequences, 4.5% seen once. Only a few counts were recorded for this clonotype. The source is a human donor in good health. The rearrangement links TRBV20-1 to TRBJ1-6; 8 nucleotides match TRBD1. Written as DNA, the CDR3 is TGCAGTGCTGATGACAGGGGAAAAAATTCACCCCTCCACTTT. Its protein product is CSADDRGKNSPLHF.